The present T cell receptor (beta chain) was sequenced within a study of cytomegalovirus exposure and HLA in healthy donors. General study results and limits: In a later analysis, TCR beta V- and J-gene trimming showed a link to a missense DCLRE1C variant.

This CDR3 region has 14 residues. V was pared by 4 bases and J by 0 bases, with 10 bases between. From germline, CDR1 is SGHDT and CDR2 YYEEEE. The study ran its PCR with 60 Vbeta and 13 Jbeta primers. The protocol was immunoSEQ multiplex PCR, while the TCRdb copy is restricted to in-frame clones and leaves out a portion. The data contain about 180,000 clones, roughly 70% of them singletons. Notes on this clone: What it recognizes is unknown.

The clonotype was recovered from a male donor in good health and CMV-seronegative. The sequencing sample was made of PBMCs. This chain connects TRBV5-6 to TRBJ1-1; the D is unclear. The CDR3 DNA follows: TGTGCCAGCAGCCACCTATTATTGAACACTGAAGCTTTCTTT. Translating gives CASSHLLLNTEAFF.